This T cell receptor beta chain was captured in a study of T cell changes during pregnancy in multiple sclerosis. TCRdb's table, derived via immunoSEQ multiplex PCR, lists solely in-frame clones and lacks some. The profile shows 70,000 to 95,000 clones, roughly 93% of them singletons. The J segment lost 6 bases and the V segment lost 2 bases, leaving 6 bases of the junction unmatched. Germline V gene data show CDR1 as MNHEY and CDR2 as SMNVEV (reference sequence). The CDR3 spans 15 residues. Sequenced here: peripheral blood, sampled in the second trimester of pregnancy. The V call is TRBV27, the J call TRBJ2-1; 8 bases match TRBD2. The sequence derives from a female donor with multiple sclerosis, enrolled in a pregnancy study. The CDR3 here is CASSLTAGVVNEQFF. Here the CDR3 DNA reads TGTGCCAGCAGTTTAACAGCGGGAGTAGTCAATGAGCAGTTCTTC.